The 27 T cell receptor beta chains given below trace back to one sample, sequenced in a study of tumor-infiltrating lymphocytes in primary liver carcinoma. Constant-region priming of roughly 500 ng total RNA yielded TCR beta cDNA. Nested multiplex PCR, run for three rounds with slightly modified ARM-PCR, yielded TCR beta libraries. With TRBV1-TRBV30 forward primers and a C-beta reverse primer, the first two PCR rounds were run for 10 to 11 cycles each. TCRdb reprocessed the multiplex PCR reads with MiXCR, giving one entry per CDR3 protein. The data show fewer than 150,000 distinct CDR3 sequences, with around 62% seen just once and 9.3% held by the top ten. Unsorted bulk tissue (20-30 mg) underwent RNA and DNA co-extraction. The sample taken for sequencing was liver tumor tissue from sampling region 1. The subset denotes: tumor region T1, superior pole. The origin of the receptors is a woman aged 55-69 years with primary liver carcinoma and hepatitis B virus infection.

This sequence joins TRBV20-1 and TRBJ2-3, with 16 bases matching TRBD2. CDR3 size: 16 residues. Germline trimming cut 3 bases from V and 11 bases from J; bases unmatched to any gene: 11. The germline CDR1 and CDR2 sequences are DFQATT and SNEGSKA (reference sequence). The DNA of the CDR3 is TGCAGTGCTAGTATAGGGACTAGCGGGAGGGCCGCCGGGCAGTATTTT. Residues: CSASIGTSGRAAGQYF.

This clonotype was seen at least ten times. V usage is TRBV5-4 and J usage is TRBJ2-1; 8 bases align to TRBD1. The CDR3 is 15 amino acids. Per the germline V gene, CDR1 is SGHNT and CDR2 is YYREEE (reference sequence). The V gene end was trimmed by 2 bases and the J gene end by 3 bases; junction bases not matched to a gene: 4. The CDR3 loop is CASSLGQGDYNEQFF. CDR3 in DNA: TGTGCCAGCAGCTTAGGACAGGGTGACTACAATGAGCAGTTCTTC.

This chain joins TRBV28 and TRBJ2-2; tentative D call: TRBD1 (5 bases). The CDR3 has 14 residues. V was pared by 11 bases and J by 6 bases, with 19 bases between. CDR1 MDHEN and CDR2 SYDVKM come from the germline V gene. The CDR3 DNA sequence: TGTGCCCATGGGTCAAGGGGCATATCCGGGGAGCTGTTTTTT. Protein: CAHGSRGISGELFF.

Worth noting for this clonotype: Its ends do not fully match the called genes, so a read error is possible. The CDR3 sequence: CTSSLGASGANVLTF. CDR3 nucleotide sequence: TGTACCAGCAGCTTGGGGGCATCCGGGGCCAACGTCCTGACTTTC. The J gene is TRBJ2-6, the V gene TRBV5-6; possible D gene TRBD1, 6 bases. The length of the CDR3 is 15 residues. CDR1 is SGHDT, CDR2 YYEEEE, per germline. Filled out from reference TRBV5-6 and TRBJ2-6, the complete variable domain reads DAGVTQSPTHLIKTRGQQVTLRCSPKSGHDTVSWYQQALGQGPQFIFQYYEEEERQRGNFPDRFSGHQFPNYSSELNVNALLLGDSALYLCTSSLGASGANVLTFGAGSRLTVL.

This clonotype was detected only a few times. A junction end diverges from the germline sequence, so it may reflect a read error. This chain links TRBV4-1 with TRBJ2-2, with D perhaps matching TRBD2 (5 bases). The CDR3 has 15 residues. The germline V gene has CDR1 MGHRA and CDR2 YSYEKL. The CDR3 nucleotides are TGCGCCAGCAGCCAAAGGACTCCTAACGCCGGGGTGCTGTTTTTT. Protein: CASSQRTPNAGVLFF.

With regard to this clonotype: A much more abundant neighbour one base away suggests this may be a read error. The rearrangement uses TRBV6-5 and TRBJ2-7; D is unresolved. CDR1 is MNHEY, CDR2 SVGAGI, per germline. With 2 bases removed from V and 0 bases from J, the gap between germline ends came to 5 bases. The CDR3 consists of 13 residues. The CDR3 sequence is CASSYVHSYEQYF. CDR3 bases: TGTGCCAGCAGTTACGTACACTCCTACGAGCAGTACTTC.

This clonotype appeared many times. The chain employs TRBV29-1 and TRBJ2-1, with 9 positions matching TRBD2. Germline lookup yields CDR1 SQVTM and CDR2 ANQGSEA. CDR3 length: 13 amino acids. The V and J ends lost 4 bases and 7 bases, in that order; junction bases with no gene match: 5. The CDR3 here is CSVASGATNEQFF. DNA of the CDR3: TGCAGCGTTGCTAGCGGGGCCACTAATGAGCAGTTCTTC.

The rearrangement uses TRBV19 and TRBJ2-1; 16 bases match TRBD2. The CDR3 covers 16 residues. V shed 4 bases and J 6 bases; nucleotides not matched to a gene: 3. Germline V gives CDR1 LNHDA, CDR2 SQIVND (reference sequence). The CDR3 sequence: CASSRGLAGGSNEQFF. The CDR3 region has the DNA TGTGCCAGTAGTAGGGGACTAGCGGGAGGGAGCAATGAGCAGTTCTTC.

As concerns this clonotype: An end of the junction does not agree with germline; a read error may underlie this. The rearrangement joins TRBV5-1 to TRBJ1-1; D might be TRBD1 (5 bases). The CDR3 covers 13 residues. Germline CDR1 and CDR2: SGHRS and YFSETQ. The DNA of the CDR3 is TGCCCCAGCAGCCCTTGGGGCAGCACTGAAGCTTTCTTT. It specifies CPSSPWGSTEAFF.

The CDR3 reads CASSLGTSSYEQYF. The CDR3 DNA is TGCGCCAGCAGCTTGGGGACTAGCTCCTACGAGCAGTACTTC. This chain uses TRBV5-1 with TRBJ2-7; 7 positions match TRBD2. From germline, CDR1 is SGHRS and CDR2 YFSETQ. The CDR3 extends over 14 amino acids. J gave up 0 bases and V 0 bases, and 0 bases lay outside the gene matches.

Points on this clonotype: The conserved phenylalanine or tryptophan is not found at the CDR3 terminus, so this likely reflects a read error. This chain connects TRBV29-1 to TRBJ1-1; a possible D gene is TRBD1 (5 bases). Germline CDR1 and CDR2: SQVTM and ANQGSEA. With 5 bases removed from V and 8 bases from J, the gap between germline ends came to 21 bases. CDR3 length: 14 amino acids. In DNA form, the CDR3 reads TGCAGCGTTACCTGCAGGGCCACGGGCACAGAAGCTTTCCTT. Its translation is CSVTCRATGTEAFL.

This chain uses TRBV4-2 with TRBJ2-7; D perhaps matches TRBD2 (6 bases). Germline loops: CDR1 LGHNA, CDR2 YNFKEQ. The CDR3 has 15 residues. V was trimmed by 3 bases and J by 0 bases, leaving 12 bases between them. CDR3 sequence: CASSHGGLGSYEQYF. The CDR3 region has the DNA TGTGCCAGCAGCCATGGGGGACTTGGCTCCTACGAGCAGTACTTC.

This rearrangement joins TRBV29-1 to TRBJ2-3, with 11 bases matching TRBD2. Trimming cost V 2 bases and J 12 bases; bases outside gene matches: 7. The CDR3 covers 13 residues. Germline loops: CDR1 SQVTM, CDR2 ANQGSEA. CDR3: CSVELPTSGIQYF. The CDR3, as DNA: TGCAGCGTTGAACTGCCGACTAGCGGGATCCAGTATTTT.

This clonotype has ten or more counts. The chain carries TRBV11-2 and TRBJ2-7; the match to TRBD1 covers 9 bases. V gave up 5 bases and J gave up 5 bases; unmatched junction bases: 7. CDR3 length: 14 residues. Germline CDR1 is SGHAT and CDR2 is FQNNGV. Written as DNA, the CDR3 is TGTGCCAGCAGCCGGGACAGGGTAGGGCACGAGCAGTACTTC. It encodes CASSRDRVGHEQYF.

Details on this clonotype: This could be a read error, since a much larger clone is one nucleotide away. This rearrangement joins TRBV4-1 to TRBJ2-5; 12 bases agree with TRBD2. CDR1 is MGHRA and CDR2 is YSYEKL in the germline V gene. The CDR3 is 16 residues long. Trimming took 2 bases from V and 5 from J; bases not matched to a gene: 6. The CDR3 DNA sequence: TGCGCCAGCAGCCAATCTCTAGCGGGAGGGCGCGAGACCCAGTACTTC. This translates into CASSQSLAGGRETQYF.

Notes on this clonotype: Sequence at one end of the junction differs from germline and may be a read error. The V gene is TRBV10-3, the J gene TRBJ2-7; possible D gene TRBD1, 6 bases. Germline loops: CDR1 ENHRY, CDR2 SYGVKD. The CDR3 is made up of 14 amino acids. The CDR3 reads CAISPRQATYDQYF. CDR3 in DNA: TGTGCCATCAGCCCTAGACAGGCTACCTACGATCAGTACTTC.

A remark on this clonotype: A much larger clone sits a single nucleotide away, making a read error possible. This rearrangement joins TRBV4-1 to TRBJ1-3; D perhaps matches TRBD1 (5 bases). The CDR3 sequence is 15 residues long. The germline V gene has CDR1 MGHRA and CDR2 YSYEKL. The CDR3 sequence is CDSSQDDSSGNTIYF. CDR3 coding DNA: TGCGACAGCAGCCAAGACGACAGTTCTGGAAACACCATATATTTT.

This clonotype has just a few counts. V is TRBV6-1 and J is TRBJ1-5, with D maybe TRBD1 (5 bases). Looked up from germline, CDR1 is MNHNS and CDR2 is SASEGT. The CDR3 totals 12 residues. Trimming took off 4 bases at V and 5 bases at J, with 6 bases between the two ends. The CDR3 spells CASSVGDQPQHF. CDR3 nucleotides: TGTGCCAGCAGTGTGGGGGATCAGCCCCAGCATTTT.

This clonotype came up a few times. The chain recombines TRBV14 with TRBJ2-2, with TRBD1 matching 10 bases. Germline V gene sequence: CDR1 SGHDN, CDR2 FVKESK. The J segment lost 4 bases and the V segment lost 2 bases, leaving 10 bases of the junction unmatched. The length of the CDR3 is 18 residues. The DNA for the CDR3 is TGTGCCAGCAGCCAAAGCCGGTGGGGGACAGGGGTCACCGGGGAGCTGTTTTTT. It translates to CASSQSRWGTGVTGELFF.

A note on this clonotype: A junction boundary mismatches the germline segment, possibly from a read error. V usage is TRBV11-2 and J usage is TRBJ2-1, with D possibly matching TRBD2 (5 bases). Germline CDR1 SGHAT, CDR2 FQNNGV. There are 15 residues in the CDR3. CDR3 region: CASSSQGSDYNERFF. The CDR3 DNA reads TGTGCCAGCAGCTCCCAAGGTAGCGACTACAATGAGCGGTTCTTC.

This clonotype has ten or more counts. This chain connects TRBV13 to TRBJ2-2; possibly TRBD1 or TRBD2 for D (5 bases each). V gave up 7 bases and J gave up 4 bases, with 16 bases separating them. The CDR3 extends over 15 amino acids. Germline V gene lookup returns CDR1 PRHDT and CDR2 FYEKMQ (reference sequence). The DNA of the CDR3 is TGTGCCAGCAAGAGGGGAAGGGGAAGCACCGGGGAGCTGTTTTTT. It yields the protein CASKRGRGSTGELFF.

About this clonotype itself: At one of its ends the junction is not consistent with the germline gene, which may arise from a read error. V and J are TRBV11-1 and TRBJ2-1; 11 nucleotides agree with TRBD2. The germline V gene has CDR1 SGHAT and CDR2 FQDESV (reference sequence). This CDR3 is 17 amino acids long. DNA of the CDR3: TGTGCCAGCACCTCCATTATAGCGGGAGGGCCGATCAATGAGCAGTTCTTT. Its translation is CASTSIIAGGPINEQFF.

About this clonotype itself: Given a much more abundant clone one base away, this may be a read error. This chain joins TRBV6-1 and TRBJ2-3, with 8 nucleotides matching TRBD2. The V segment lost 7 bases and the J segment 4 bases; nucleotides outside the gene matches: 4. The CDR3 extends over 13 amino acids. Germline V gives CDR1 MNHNS, CDR2 SASEGT. The CDR3 coding sequence is TGTGCCAGCAAGACGGGAGGGGCAGATACGCAGTATTTT. Translated: CASKTGGADTQYF.

This clonotype was recorded only once. The junction differs from germline at one of its ends, possibly a read error. V usage is TRBV6-2 or TRBV6-3 and J usage is TRBJ1-5; D remains ambiguous. This CDR3 has 14 residues. The germline V gene encodes CDR1 MNHEY and CDR2 SVGEGT. CDR3 nucleotides: TGTGCCAGCAGTTACGGCGCCGGTAATCAGGCCCAGCATTTT. Translation: CASSYGAGNQAQHF.

This clonotype was picked up a small number of times. A much larger clone differs from this one at a single base, so this may be a read error. The chain joins TRBV6-5 to TRBJ1-1; no clear D gene. The CDR3 is 14 amino acids. CDR1 MNHEY and CDR2 SVGAGI come from the germline V gene. CDR3 sequence: CASSLGGMNAEAFF. CDR3 coding DNA: TGTGCCAGCAGTTTGGGTGGAATGAACGCTGAAGCTTTCTTT.

In regard to this clonotype: At one of its ends the junction is not consistent with the germline gene, which may arise from a read error. The chain couples TRBV6-2 or TRBV6-3 to TRBJ2-3, with D unclear. Germline CDR1 and CDR2: MNHEY and SVGEGT. CDR3 length: 14 residues. This chain's CDR3 is CAIRHDGGPDTQYF. The CDR3 DNA sequence: TGTGCCATCAGGCATGATGGCGGACCAGATACACAGTATTTT.

This clonotype was detected many times. The chain carries TRBV6-5 and TRBJ2-7, with unresolved D. There are 14 residues in the CDR3. CDR1 and CDR2 (germline): MNHEY, SVGAGI. Trimming shortened V by 2 bases and J by 0 bases, and 8 bases separated the two germline ends. The CDR3 nucleotides are TGTGCCAGCAGTTACGGCCAGCGCTCCTACGAGCAGTACTTC. It encodes CASSYGQRSYEQYF.